This TCR beta chain was captured by sequencing in a study of cytomegalovirus exposure and HLA in healthy donors. Study-wide points: Of the V segments, some could not be distinguished, including TRBV6-2 and TRBV6-3, and were excluded.

This CDR3 is 15 amino acids long. Germline values: CDR1 SNHLY, CDR2 FYNNEI. With 6 bases clipped from V and 4 bases from J, the junction kept 7 bases outside the gene matches. The PCR made use of 60 Vbeta and 13 Jbeta primers. Here immunoSEQ multiplex PCR was the method, and the copy in TCRdb shows in-frame clones only, minus some. The sample consists of some 130,000 clones, roughly two thirds of them appearing once. About this clone itself: No antigen is known for it.

The genes are TRBV2 and TRBJ1-1; the match to TRBD1 covers 11 bases. Specimen: PBMCs. The sequence was obtained from a man younger than 40 in good health and CMV-seropositive. The CDR3 here is CASSGTGGRGTEAFF. The CDR3 bases are TGTGCCAGCAGCGGGACAGGGGGAAGGGGCACTGAAGCTTTCTTT.